These T cell receptor beta chains were read from a single sample in a study of CD8 T cells in ankylosing spondylitis. MiXCR was run by TCRdb on the 5' RACE reads, yielding one entry per CDR3 protein. The sample has 450,000 to 550,000 distinct CDR3 sequences; less than 6% are singletons. The sequencing input was blood, either unsorted or a sorted T cell fraction (not recorded which). Receptors were obtained from a male donor with ankylosing spondylitis. Both conserved end residues are part of each CDR3. Fields, in order: V gene, D gene, clone size, J gene, CDR3 protein, CDR3 DNA. A D gene is named only where the DNA matches it firmly. For some rows the clone size is stated as once, few or many, or as a class when expanded; others skip it.

TRBV29-1	NA	NA	TRBJ2-1	CSVEAWLAGDNEQFF	TGCAGCGTTGAAGCATGGCTAGCCGGAGACAATGAGCAGTTCTTC
TRBV6-5	TRBD1	many	TRBJ2-7	CASSYRGQDSYEQYF	TGTGCCAGCAGTTACCGGGGACAGGACTCCTACGAGCAGTACTTC
TRBV20-1	NA	many	TRBJ2-7	CSARERDTYEQYF	TGCAGTGCTAGAGAACGGGACACCTACGAGCAGTACTTC
TRBV7-2	TRBD1	many	TRBJ2-6	CASSLEGASGANVLTF	TGTGCCAGCAGCTTAGAGGGGGCCTCTGGGGCCAACGTCCTGACTTTC
TRBV7-6	NA	many	TRBJ1-2	CASSLARQDGYTF	TGTGCCAGCAGCTTAGCGCGGCAGGATGGCTACACCTTC
TRBV7-2	NA	many	TRBJ1-5	CASSLFQTGGQPQHF	TGTGCCAGCAGCTTATTTCAGACGGGGGGTCAGCCCCAGCATTTT
TRBV12-3/TRBV12-4	NA	many	TRBJ2-5	CASSTGTTRAETQYF	TGTGCCAGCAGTACCGGGACCACTAGGGCAGAGACCCAGTACTTC
TRBV12-3/TRBV12-4	NA	many	TRBJ2-7	CASSLSGTTRYEQYF	TGTGCCAGCAGTTTATCCGGGACAACCCGGTACGAGCAGTACTTC
TRBV15	TRBD2	NA	TRBJ2-3	CATSRGLAASTDTQYF	TGTGCCACCAGCCGAGGACTAGCGGCTAGCACAGATACGCAGTATTTT
TRBV10-3	NA	many	TRBJ1-6	CAISEGRAGEENSPLHF	TGTGCCATCAGTGAGGGTAGGGCAGGGGAGGAAAATTCACCCCTCCACTTT
TRBV2	NA	NA	TRBJ1-5	CASSEALRGKQGNQPQHF	TGTGCCAGCAGTGAAGCGCTTCGCGGAAAACAGGGAAATCAGCCCCAGCATTTT
TRBV10-1	TRBD2	many	TRBJ2-1	CASSYRLAGEQFF	TGCGCCAGCAGTTACCGACTAGCAGGGGAGCAGTTCTTC
TRBV6-5	NA	many	TRBJ1-1	CASSYRRQLEAFF	TGTGCCAGCAGTTACCGCCGACAACTTGAAGCTTTCTTT
TRBV7-9	NA	many	TRBJ2-1	CASSPLGRNEQFF	TGTGCCAGCAGCCCGCTCGGCCGGAATGAGCAGTTCTTC
TRBV7-8	TRBD2	many	TRBJ2-5	CASRRLAVETQYF	TGTGCCAGCAGACGACTAGCGGTAGAGACCCAGTACTTC
TRBV7-2	NA	many	TRBJ2-4	CASSLYSGQDIQYF	TGTGCCAGCAGCTTATATTCAGGGCAGGACATTCAGTACTTC
TRBV10-3	NA	many	TRBJ2-4	CAISENRNIQYF	TGTGCCATCAGTGAAAACAGAAACATTCAGTACTTC
TRBV4-2	TRBD2	few	TRBJ2-5	CASSQDPHRGGRGETQYF	TGTGCCAGCAGCCAAGATCCCCACCGGGGGGGCCGGGGGGAGACCCAGTACTTC
TRBV12-3/TRBV12-4	NA	many	TRBJ1-5	CASSLGPRGDQPQHF	TGTGCCAGCAGTTTAGGTCCCCGCGGGGATCAGCCCCAGCATTTT
TRBV29-1	NA	many	TRBJ2-1	CSVEDWGRYNEQFF	TGCAGCGTTGAAGATTGGGGGCGTTACAATGAGCAGTTCTTC
TRBV2	NA	NA	TRBJ2-4	CASSEVWGLAKNIQYF	TGTGCCAGCAGTGAGGTCTGGGGGTTAGCCAAAAACATTCAGTACTTC
TRBV9	NA	many	TRBJ1-2	CASSVASYYGYTF	TGTGCCAGCAGCGTAGCCAGCTACTATGGCTACACCTTC
TRBV25-1	NA	many	TRBJ1-1	CASSDPGGGDTEAFF	TGTGCCAGCAGTGACCCAGGCGGGGGGGACACTGAAGCTTTCTTT
TRBV7-2	NA	few	TRBJ2-5	CASSRRAGQYQETQYF	TGTGCCAGCAGCCGAAGAGCGGGACAGTACCAAGAGACCCAGTACTTC
TRBV11-2	NA	NA	TRBJ2-3	CASSGPGRSSRADTQYF	TGTGCCAGCAGCGGTCCCGGCCGATCGTCCCGCGCAGATACGCAGTATTTT
TRBV20-1	NA	many	TRBJ2-3	CSAPGQLRGPDTQYF	TGCAGTGCTCCAGGGCAGCTTCGGGGGCCAGATACGCAGTATTTT
TRBV27	NA	many	TRBJ1-6	CASSFGLSNSPLHF	TGTGCCAGCAGTTTCGGACTGTCGAATTCACCCCTCCACTTT
TRBV7-2	TRBD1	many	TRBJ2-5	CASSLTGTGAWETQYF	TGTGCCAGCAGCTTAACCGGGACAGGGGCTTGGGAGACCCAGTACTTC
TRBV4-3	TRBD1	few	TRBJ2-1	CASSPVQGAGGNNEQFF	TGCGCCAGCAGCCCAGTACAGGGGGCCGGGGGGAACAATGAGCAGTTCTTC
TRBV4-2	NA	many	TRBJ2-1	CASSQDIGGGISYNEQFF	TGTGCCAGCAGCCAAGATATTGGCGGAGGGATTTCCTACAATGAGCAGTTCTTC
TRBV5-1	NA	many	TRBJ2-7	CASSQGGSYEQYF	TGCGCCAGCAGCCAGGGGGGATCCTACGAGCAGTACTTC
TRBV7-8	NA	few	TRBJ2-3	CASSLRGGAGSDTQYF	TGTGCCAGCAGCTTACGAGGGGGGGCCGGTTCAGATACGCAGTATTTT
TRBV4-3	NA	many	TRBJ1-4	CASSQVTDTLHWKKLFF	TGCGCCAGCAGCCAAGTCACTGACACTCTACACTGGAAAAAACTGTTTTTT
TRBV14	NA	many	TRBJ2-7	CASSQVGRAYYEQYF	TGTGCCAGCAGCCAAGTCGGCAGGGCCTACTACGAGCAGTACTTC
TRBV20-1	TRBD1	NA	TRBJ1-2	CSASRDREAGYTF	TGCAGTGCGAGCCGGGACAGGGAAGCTGGCTACACCTTC
TRBV7-2	NA	many	TRBJ1-6	CASSLYRGGNSPLHF	TGTGCCAGCAGCTTATACCGGGGAGGGAATTCACCCCTCCACTTT
TRBV5-1	NA	few	TRBJ2-2	CASSGYRELDAGELFF	TGCGCCAGCAGCGGCTACAGGGAATTAGATGCCGGGGAGCTGTTTTTT
TRBV12-3/TRBV12-4	TRBD2	many	TRBJ2-2	CASSSALAGYTGELFF	TGTGCCAGCAGTTCCGCCCTAGCGGGGTACACCGGGGAGCTGTTTTTT
TRBV4-2	TRBD1	NA	TRBJ2-3	CASSPDGTGYTDTQYF	TGTGCCAGCAGCCCAGACGGGACAGGGTACACAGATACGCAGTATTTT
TRBV5-1	NA	few	TRBJ2-3	CASTREPRSYTDTQYF	TGCGCCAGCACCCGAGAACCAAGATCTTACACAGATACGCAGTATTTT
TRBV4-3	NA	many	TRBJ2-2	CASSAVGDDTGELFF	TGCGCCAGCAGCGCGGTCGGGGACGACACCGGGGAGCTGTTTTTT
TRBV7-2	TRBD2	many	TRBJ2-7	CASSPTASGFYEQYF	TGTGCCAGCAGCCCAACGGCTAGCGGGTTCTACGAGCAGTACTTC
TRBV5-5	TRBD1	many	TRBJ1-5	CASSRQGTGGQPQHF	TGTGCCAGCAGCCGACAGGGAACCGGGGGCCAGCCCCAGCATTTT
TRBV6-2/TRBV6-3	NA	few	TRBJ2-5	CASSPGATFQETQYF	TGTGCCAGCAGTCCAGGGGCGACCTTCCAAGAGACCCAGTACTTC
TRBV7-7	NA	NA	TRBJ1-2	CASSSRASGYTF	TGTGCTAGCAGCTCCCGGGCCTCTGGCTACACCTTC
TRBV20-1	TRBD1	many	TRBJ1-1	CSASPPRQGNNEAFF	TGCAGTGCTAGTCCCCCCCGACAGGGGAATAATGAAGCTTTCTTT
TRBV24-1	TRBD1	few	TRBJ2-5	CATSDFIPGQGAETQYF	TGTGCCACCAGTGATTTTATTCCGGGACAGGGAGCGGAGACCCAGTACTTC
TRBV9	NA	NA	TRBJ2-1	CASSVLASSVGNEQFF	TGTGCCAGCAGCGTACTAGCGTCAAGCGTCGGCAATGAGCAGTTCTTC